This TCR beta chain was documented in a study of radiotherapy plus CTLA-4 blockade in lung cancer. Findings and caveats of the study: Blood-borne expansion of tumor-derived TCR clones followed radiotherapy plus ipilimumab.

Germline V gives CDR1 LNHNV, CDR2 YYDKDF (reference sequence). The CDR3 loop spans 19 amino acids. Trimming removed 2 bases at V and 3 bases at J, with 20 bases between. Some clones are missing from TCRdb's copy, which holds only in-frame ones; the method was immunoSEQ multiplex PCR. The sample includes tens of thousands of clones, roughly three quarters of them seen just once. Note on this clone: Its antigen is currently unknown.

The sample in question was peripheral blood, obtained from a patient treated with radiotherapy plus ipilimumab. The genes are TRBV15 and TRBJ2-6; D possibly corresponds to TRBD1 (6 bases). The source of this sequence is a human donor with non-small cell lung cancer who had stable disease on radiotherapy plus ipilimumab. Here the CDR3 reads CATSRSSGRGGLGANVLTF. The CDR3 bases are TGTGCCACCAGCAGATCCTCGGGCCGAGGGGGTCTTGGGGCCAACGTCCTGACTTTC. Full variable domain (remainder filled in from reference TRBV15 and TRBJ2-6): DAMVIQNPRYQVTQFGKPVTLSCSQTLNHNVMYWYQQKSSQAPKLLFHYYDKDFNNEADTPDNFQSRRPNTSFCFLDIRSPGLGDTAMYLCATSRSSGRGGLGANVLTFGAGSRLTVL.